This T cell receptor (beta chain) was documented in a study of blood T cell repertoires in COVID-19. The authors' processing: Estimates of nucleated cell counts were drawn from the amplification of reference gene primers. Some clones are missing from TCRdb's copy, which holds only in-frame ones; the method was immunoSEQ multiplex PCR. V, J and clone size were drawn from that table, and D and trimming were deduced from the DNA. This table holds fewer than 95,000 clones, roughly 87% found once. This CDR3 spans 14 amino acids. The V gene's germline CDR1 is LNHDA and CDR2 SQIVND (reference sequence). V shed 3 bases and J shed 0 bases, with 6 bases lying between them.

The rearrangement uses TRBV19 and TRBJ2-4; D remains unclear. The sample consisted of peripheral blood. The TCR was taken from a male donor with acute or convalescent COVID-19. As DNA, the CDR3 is TGTGCCAGTAGTATCGGTCTAGCCAAAAACATTCAGTACTTC. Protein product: CASSIGLAKNIQYF.